The sequence of this T cell receptor beta chain was determined in a study of glioma-infiltrating T cells after dendritic cell vaccination. Concerning this clone itself: Its antigen is unidentified.

The CDR3 consists of 15 residues. V gave up 5 bases and J gave up 2 bases; unmatched junction bases: 6. Per the germline V gene, CDR1 is SGHVS and CDR2 is FQNEAQ. The primer mix had 60 V beta and 13 J beta primers. Measured with immunoSEQ multiplex PCR; TCRdb has only the in-frame clones, and not every one. The sample records 110,000 or so clones, around 91% being singletons. Time point described: after dendritic cell vaccination, including at tumor progression/relapse. General study findings and limits: Longer survival after dendritic cell vaccination followed higher pretreatment TIL content. The cohort had few patients with full blood and tumor sets.

The rearrangement uses TRBV7-8 and TRBJ2-7, with 10 nucleotides matching TRBD2. Here the sequenced sample was blood, taken after dendritic cell vaccination. This TCR was recovered from a human donor with glioblastoma. DNA of the CDR3: TGTGCCAGCAGCACTTGGACTAGCGGAACCTACGAGCAGTACTTC. It specifies CASSTWTSGTYEQYF.